The entry that follows covers one T cell receptor beta chain sequence. Its antigen remains unidentified. The input lacks base qualities; no much larger clone sits a single base away. CD8 naive samples were CD45RO-negative cells positively selected for CCR7, giving a CD45RA+CCR7+ population that excluded TemRA cells. Healthy HIV-negative adults with no recently reported acute infections or vaccinations were included as donors. All donors were Caucasian adults living in Nashville, Tennessee, USA. After blood collection by leukapheresis, PBMCs were isolated using Ficoll-Histopaque density gradient centrifugation and then cryopreserved in the vapor phase of liquid nitrogen. Purity and quantity of every magnetically sorted T cell population were checked by analytical flow cytometry. Each sorted fraction had its genomic DNA isolated and then quantified by UV absorbance on a Nanodrop 2000c. The CDR3 measures 14 amino acids from cysteine to phenylalanine. The CDR3 DNA has 42 bases and is translated from base 1. V is pared back by 5 bases and J by 4 bases, with 12 bases lying between the germline termini. The germline V gene (reference sequence) sets CDR1 to LNHDA and CDR2 to SQIVND.

The data derive from a study of shared clonotypes between healthy human individuals (TCRdb year 2020). With regard to the full study: Three men and a couple of women, aged 18 to 49 years, made up the cohort. Each donor's leukapheresis produced roughly between roughly 0.85 and 9.5 billion PBMCs. Libraries were prepared and TCR repertoires were sequenced by different laboratories using diverse techniques, in order to increase sequencing depth and limit assay-specific biases. To estimate repertoire size and how much clonotype sharing occurs between individuals, the study deeply sequenced the blood TCR repertoires of 5 or 6 healthy adults. Per donor, three plates each were used for CD4 naive and CD4 memory, two for CD8 naive, and one for CD8 memory.

Using the deep immunoSEQ assay, TCR CDR3 regions were amplified from genomic DNA by multiplex PCR. Genomic DNA extracted from each cell subset was distributed evenly over all wells of several immunoSEQ 96-well plates, and each plate served as one replicate. For sorted subsets, each replicate PCR was loaded with approximately 190 ng genomic DNA, equivalent to about 30,000 T cell genomes. Purified libraries were measured with a Qubit 3.0 fluorometer, size-checked on a Bioanalyzer 2100, and measured again with the KAPA Library Quantification kit. Every immunoSEQ 96-well plate was sequenced on a dedicated single-read 150-cycle Illumina NextSeq 550 flow cell. The published analysis was carried out like this. Because the immunoSEQ output held only junctional sequences and lacked quality scores, the filtering could not match the filtering applied to full-length reads. To assign V/J genes and CDR3, sequences were annotated against IMGT germline references using PyIR, a Python wrapper for IgBLAST v1.9. Any read was removed if the V/J assignment was weak (E-value above 1e-6), the CDR3 was missing, or the read contained stop codons, out-of-frame junctions, or ambiguous translated residues. V3J clonotypes were defined as sequences sharing an identical inferred V gene, J gene, and CDR3 amino acid sequence. Percentage overlap between repertoires was computed as shared unique clonotypes divided by the size of the smaller repertoire. Richness of each repertoire was evaluated using RTK rarefaction, the Chao1 estimator, and Recon v2.1 estimates of unobserved clonotypes. OLGA was used to compute generation probabilities for all TCRbeta clonotypes that the gDNA method yielded from a handful of donors. This is the immuneACCESS table as TCRdb keeps it, with only in-frame sequences that have V and J called. A part of the clones is gone; compared with another copy, unresolved V genes explain less than half, and the rest is unexplained. V and J calls plus clone size are reproduced from that table; the DNA served to infer D and trimming. The sample table holds approximately 810,000 clones, of which approximately 92% were seen once. The ten largest make up approximately 25% of the sample.

Beyond this particular receptor, the publication reports: Sharing across a handful of donors was observed for around 5% of naive CD4, about 3.2% of naive CD8, around 2.5% of memory CD4, and about 0.39% of memory CD8 clonotypes. Because the study included a small number of donors, the genetic and exposure-history diversity represented was limited. Only blood was sampled, and tissue TCR repertoires likely differ from those in blood. Clonotypes shared by all four sorted-subset donors showed higher generation probabilities than non-shared clonotypes. Pairwise subsampling indicated that sequencing depth was expected to affect the degree of clonotype sharing among donors. Even with the large sequencing depth, rarefaction of the sorted-subset datasets indicated that sequencing was incomplete. Naive subsets generally had larger estimated clonotype richness than memory subsets.

Sample: naive CD8+ T cells sorted from blood. What this sample's cell subset or site label stands for: CD45RA+CCR7+. In this chain, TRBV19 is recombined with TRBJ2-1; a tentative D call is TRBD1 (8 bases match). The sequence derives from a man aged 25-40 years in good health. CDR3 loop: CASSEQGGYNEQFF. The DNA reads TGTGCCAGTAGTGAACAGGGGGGGTACAATGAGCAGTTCTTC.